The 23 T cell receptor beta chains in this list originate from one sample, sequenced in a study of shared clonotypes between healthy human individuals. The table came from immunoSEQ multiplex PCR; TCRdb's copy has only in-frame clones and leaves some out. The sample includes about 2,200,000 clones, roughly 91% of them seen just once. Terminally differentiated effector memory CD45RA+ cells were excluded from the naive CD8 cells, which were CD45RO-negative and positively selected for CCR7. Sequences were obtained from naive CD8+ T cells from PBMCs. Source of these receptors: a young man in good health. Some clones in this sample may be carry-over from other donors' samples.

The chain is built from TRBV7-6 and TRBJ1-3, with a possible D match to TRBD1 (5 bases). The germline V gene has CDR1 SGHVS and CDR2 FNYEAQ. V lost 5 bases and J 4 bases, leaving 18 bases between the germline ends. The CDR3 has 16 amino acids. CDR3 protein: CASSPAVGGQGNTIYF. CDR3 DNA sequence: TGTGCCAGCAGCCCCGCGGTTGGGGGTCAGGGAAACACCATATATTTT. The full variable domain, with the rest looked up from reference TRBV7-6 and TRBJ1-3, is GAGVSQSPRYKVTKRGQDVALRCDPISGHVSLYWYRQALGQGPEFLTYFNYEAQQDKSGLPNDRFSAERPEGSISTLTIQRTEQRDSAMYRCASSPAVGGQGNTIYFGEGSWLTVV.

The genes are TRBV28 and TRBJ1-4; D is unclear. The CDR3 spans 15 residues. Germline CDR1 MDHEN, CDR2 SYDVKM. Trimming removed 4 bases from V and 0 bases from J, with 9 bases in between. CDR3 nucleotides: TGTGCCAGCAGTTCCCGGGCCTCAACTAATGAAAAACTGTTTTTT. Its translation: CASSSRASTNEKLFF.

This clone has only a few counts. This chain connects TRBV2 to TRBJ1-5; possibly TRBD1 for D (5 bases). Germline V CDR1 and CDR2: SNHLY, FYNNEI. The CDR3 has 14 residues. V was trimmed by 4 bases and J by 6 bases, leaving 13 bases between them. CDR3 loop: CASSVGGSGQPQHF. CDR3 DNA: TGTGCCAGCAGTGTTGGGGGAAGCGGTCAGCCCCAGCATTTT.

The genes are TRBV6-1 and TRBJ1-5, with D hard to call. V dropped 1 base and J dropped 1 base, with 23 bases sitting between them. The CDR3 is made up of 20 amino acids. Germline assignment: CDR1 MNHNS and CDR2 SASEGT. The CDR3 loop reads CASSEGAGSVLFRSNQPQHF. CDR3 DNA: TGTGCCAGCAGTGAAGGGGCAGGATCGGTACTGTTCAGGAGCAATCAGCCCCAGCATTTT.

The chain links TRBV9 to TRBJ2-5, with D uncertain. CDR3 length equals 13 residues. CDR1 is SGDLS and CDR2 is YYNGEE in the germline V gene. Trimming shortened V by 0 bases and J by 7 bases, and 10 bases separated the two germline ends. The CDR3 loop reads CASSVEQKGTQYF. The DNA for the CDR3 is TGTGCCAGCAGCGTAGAACAGAAAGGGACCCAGTACTTC. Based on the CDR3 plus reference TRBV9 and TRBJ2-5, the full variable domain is DSGVTQTPKHLITATGQRVTLRCSPRSGDLSVYWYQQSLDQGLQFLIQYYNGEERAKGNILERFSAQQFPDLHSELNLSSLELGDSALYFCASSVEQKGTQYFGPGTRLLVL.

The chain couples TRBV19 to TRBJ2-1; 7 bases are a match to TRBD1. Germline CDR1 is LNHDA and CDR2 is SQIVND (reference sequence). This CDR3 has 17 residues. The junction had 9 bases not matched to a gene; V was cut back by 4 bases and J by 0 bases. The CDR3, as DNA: TGTGCCAGTAGTAACCGGGACAGACCTAGCTCCTACAATGAGCAGTTCTTC. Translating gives CASSNRDRPSSYNEQFF. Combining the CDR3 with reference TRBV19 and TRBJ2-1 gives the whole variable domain DGGITQSPKYLFRKEGQNVTLSCEQNLNHDAMYWYRQDPGQGLRLIYYSQIVNDFQKGDIAEGYSVSREKKESFPLTVTSAQKNPTAFYLCASSNRDRPSSYNEQFFGPGTRLTVL.

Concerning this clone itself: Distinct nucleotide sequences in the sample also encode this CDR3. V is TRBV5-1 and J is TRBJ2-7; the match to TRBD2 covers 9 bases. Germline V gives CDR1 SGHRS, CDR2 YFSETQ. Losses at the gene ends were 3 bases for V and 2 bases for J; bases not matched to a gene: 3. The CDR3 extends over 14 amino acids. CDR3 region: CASSSTSGPYEQYF. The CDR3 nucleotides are TGCGCCAGCAGCTCGACTAGCGGCCCCTACGAGCAGTACTTC.

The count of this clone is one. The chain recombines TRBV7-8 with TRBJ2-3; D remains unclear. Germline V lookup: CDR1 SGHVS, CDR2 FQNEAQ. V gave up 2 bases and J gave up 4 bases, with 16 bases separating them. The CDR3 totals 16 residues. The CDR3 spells CASSLRRQSPADTQYF. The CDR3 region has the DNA TGTGCCAGCAGCTTAAGGCGTCAGTCGCCCGCAGATACGCAGTATTTT.

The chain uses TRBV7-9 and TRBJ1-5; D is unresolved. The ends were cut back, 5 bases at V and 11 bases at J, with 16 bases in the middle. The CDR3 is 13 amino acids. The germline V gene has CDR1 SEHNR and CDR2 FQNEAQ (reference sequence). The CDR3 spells CASSPESSKAQHF. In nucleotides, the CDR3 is TGTGCCAGCAGCCCAGAGTCTTCGAAGGCCCAGCATTTT.

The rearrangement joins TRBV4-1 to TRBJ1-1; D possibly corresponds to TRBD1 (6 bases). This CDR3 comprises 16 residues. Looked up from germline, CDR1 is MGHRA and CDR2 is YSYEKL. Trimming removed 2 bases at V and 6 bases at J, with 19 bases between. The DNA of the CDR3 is TGCGCCAGCAGCCAACGGGACACTTGGCCGAGCTCTGAAGCTTTCTTT. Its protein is CASSQRDTWPSSEAFF.

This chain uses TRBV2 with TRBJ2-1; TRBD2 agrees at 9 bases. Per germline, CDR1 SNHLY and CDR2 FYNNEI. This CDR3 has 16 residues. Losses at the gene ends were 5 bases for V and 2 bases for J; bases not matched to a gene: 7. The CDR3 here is CASSPRLAETYNEQFF. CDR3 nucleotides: TGTGCCAGCAGTCCCCGACTAGCGGAGACCTACAATGAGCAGTTCTTC.

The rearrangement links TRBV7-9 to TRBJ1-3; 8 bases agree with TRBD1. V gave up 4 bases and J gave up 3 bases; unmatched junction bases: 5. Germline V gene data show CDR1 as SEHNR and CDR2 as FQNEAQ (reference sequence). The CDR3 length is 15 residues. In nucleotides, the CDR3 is TGTGCCAGCAGCTCCACAGGGGGAGTTGGAAACACCATATATTTT. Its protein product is CASSSTGGVGNTIYF. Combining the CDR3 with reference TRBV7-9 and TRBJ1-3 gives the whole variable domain DTGVSQNPRHKITKRGQNVTFRCDPISEHNRLYWYRQTLGQGPEFLTYFQNEAQLEKSRLLSDRFSAERPKGSFSTLEIQRTEQGDSAMYLCASSSTGGVGNTIYFGEGSWLTVV.

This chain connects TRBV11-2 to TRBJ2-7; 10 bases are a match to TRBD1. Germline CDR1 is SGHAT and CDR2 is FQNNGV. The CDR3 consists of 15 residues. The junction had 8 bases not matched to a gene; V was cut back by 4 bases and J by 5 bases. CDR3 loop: CASSSRTGGNDEQYF. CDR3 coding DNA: TGTGCCAGCAGCTCAAGGACAGGGGGAAATGACGAGCAGTACTTC.

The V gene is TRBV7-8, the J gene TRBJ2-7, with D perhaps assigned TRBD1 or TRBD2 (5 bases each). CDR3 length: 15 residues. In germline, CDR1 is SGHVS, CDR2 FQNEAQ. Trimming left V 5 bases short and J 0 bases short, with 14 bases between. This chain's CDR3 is CASSLVGDSSYEQYF. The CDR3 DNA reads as TGTGCCAGCAGCCTAGTGGGGGATAGCTCCTACGAGCAGTACTTC. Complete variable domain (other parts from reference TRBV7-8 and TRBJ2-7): GAGVSQSPRYKVAKRGQDVALRCDPISGHVSLFWYQQALGQGPEFLTYFQNEAQLDKSGLPSDRFFAERPEGSVSTLKIQRTQQEDSAVYLCASSLVGDSSYEQYFGPGTRLTVT.

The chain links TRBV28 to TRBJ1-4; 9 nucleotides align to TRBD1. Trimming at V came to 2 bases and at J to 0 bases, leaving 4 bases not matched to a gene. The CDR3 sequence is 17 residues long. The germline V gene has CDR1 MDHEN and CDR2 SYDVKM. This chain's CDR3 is CASSLRTGAATNEKLFF. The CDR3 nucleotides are TGTGCCAGCAGTTTACGGACAGGGGCTGCAACTAATGAAAAACTGTTTTTT.

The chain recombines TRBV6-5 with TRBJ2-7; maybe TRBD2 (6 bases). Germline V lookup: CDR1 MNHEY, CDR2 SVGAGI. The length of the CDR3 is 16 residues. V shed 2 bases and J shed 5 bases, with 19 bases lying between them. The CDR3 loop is CASSYGRDRGNHEQYF. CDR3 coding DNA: TGTGCCAGCAGTTACGGCCGGGACCGGGGGAATCACGAGCAGTACTTC.

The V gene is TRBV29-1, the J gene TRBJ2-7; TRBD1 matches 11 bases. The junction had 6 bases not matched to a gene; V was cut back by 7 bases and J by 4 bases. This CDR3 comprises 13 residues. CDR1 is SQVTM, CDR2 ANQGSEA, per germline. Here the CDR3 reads CSAGQGAIYEQYF. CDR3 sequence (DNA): TGCAGCGCTGGACAGGGGGCTATTTACGAGCAGTACTTC.

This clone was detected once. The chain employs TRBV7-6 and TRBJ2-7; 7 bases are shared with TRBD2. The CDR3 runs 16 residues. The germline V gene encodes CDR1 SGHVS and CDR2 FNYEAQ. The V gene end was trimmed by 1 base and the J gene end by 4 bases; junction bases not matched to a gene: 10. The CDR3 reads CASSLGEFSGLYEQYF. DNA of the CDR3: TGTGCCAGCAGCTTAGGCGAGTTTAGCGGGCTTTACGAGCAGTACTTC.

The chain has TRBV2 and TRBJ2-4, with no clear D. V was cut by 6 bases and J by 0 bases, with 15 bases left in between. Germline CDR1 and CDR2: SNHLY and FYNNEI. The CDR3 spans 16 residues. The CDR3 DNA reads TGTGCCAGCAGCCCTGACACTAAGATAGCCAAAAACATTCAGTACTTC. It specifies CASSPDTKIAKNIQYF.

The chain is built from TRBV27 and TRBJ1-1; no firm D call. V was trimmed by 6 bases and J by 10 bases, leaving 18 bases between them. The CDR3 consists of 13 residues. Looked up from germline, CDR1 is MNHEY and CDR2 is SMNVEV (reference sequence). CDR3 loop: CASSPGRNAVAFF. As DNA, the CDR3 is TGTGCCAGCAGCCCTGGACGGAATGCGGTAGCTTTCTTT.

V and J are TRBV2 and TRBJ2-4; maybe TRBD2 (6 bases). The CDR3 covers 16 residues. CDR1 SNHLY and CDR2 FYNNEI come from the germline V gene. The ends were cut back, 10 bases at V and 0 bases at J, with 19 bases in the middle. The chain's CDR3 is CATLRGGASAKNIQYF. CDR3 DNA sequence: TGTGCCACCCTCCGAGGCGGGGCATCAGCCAAAAACATTCAGTACTTC.

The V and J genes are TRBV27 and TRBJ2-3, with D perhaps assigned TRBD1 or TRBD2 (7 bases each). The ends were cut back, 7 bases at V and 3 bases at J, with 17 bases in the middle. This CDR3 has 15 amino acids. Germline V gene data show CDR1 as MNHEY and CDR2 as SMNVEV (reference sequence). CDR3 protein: CASTSGGGGTDTQYF. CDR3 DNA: TGTGCCAGCACCTCAGGGGGAGGGGGTACAGATACGCAGTATTTT.

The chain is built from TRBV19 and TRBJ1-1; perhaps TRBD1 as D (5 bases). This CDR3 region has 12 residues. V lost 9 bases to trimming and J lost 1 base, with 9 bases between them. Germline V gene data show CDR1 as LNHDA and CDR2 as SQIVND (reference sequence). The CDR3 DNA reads TGTGCCAGCAGACAGTCGAACACTGAAGCTTTCTTT. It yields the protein CASRQSNTEAFF.